These 19 T cell receptor beta chains came from one sample sequenced in a study of T-cell reconstitution after alpha-beta-depleted transplantation in children. The authors prepared the TCRbeta library with unique molecular identifiers. TCRdb re-called the PCR reads with MiXCR, one entry per CDR3 protein. The repertoire holds about 420,000 distinct CDR3 sequences, with 16% as singletons. This sample comprised PBMCs, mostly from graft donor cells, obtained 360 days after TCRalphabeta/CD19-depleted stem cell transplant. These receptors came from a boy under two years old who had a stem cell transplant for Wiskott-Aldrich syndrome, so the T cells may come from the graft donor.

V usage is TRBV11-2 and J usage is TRBJ2-1, with D perhaps given as TRBD1 or TRBD2 (6 bases each). V was cut by 5 bases and J by 15 bases, with 20 bases left in between. The germline V gene encodes CDR1 SGHAT and CDR2 FQNNGV. This CDR3 is 13 amino acids long. The CDR3 protein is CASSDDQGGRVFF. For the CDR3, the DNA is TGTGCCAGCAGCGACGATCAAGGGGGGCGCGTGTTCTTC.

This clonotype came up a few times. The chain links TRBV27 to TRBJ2-7; a weak D match, TRBD1 (7 bases). V was clipped by 5 bases and J by 9 bases, with 23 bases between them. Per germline, CDR1 MNHEY and CDR2 SMNVEV (reference sequence). This CDR3 has 15 amino acids. CDR3 loop: CASSLDLGQAGWQYF. CDR3 coding DNA: TGTGCCAGCAGTCTCGACCTCGGACAGGCGGGATGGCAGTACTTC.

This chain uses TRBV15 with TRBJ2-5; TRBD1 might be the D (5 bases). V lost 1 base to trimming and J lost 10 bases, with 10 bases between them. The CDR3 runs 12 residues. Germline values: CDR1 LNHNV, CDR2 YYDKDF (reference sequence). The CDR3 protein is CATSRGGRGQYF. The CDR3 DNA sequence: TGTGCCACCAGCAGAGGAGGAAGGGGCCAGTACTTC.

This clonotype was seen a few times. This chain joins TRBV4-3 and TRBJ2-1; D call uncertain. The CDR3 totals 12 residues. The germline V gene has CDR1 LGHNA and CDR2 YSLEER. V was trimmed by 5 bases and J by 9 bases, leaving 11 bases between them. The CDR3 region is CASSGPPGEQFF. CDR3 nucleotide sequence: TGCGCCAGCAGCGGTCCTCCGGGTGAGCAGTTCTTC.

This chain links TRBV3-1 with TRBJ2-3; no reliable D call. CDR3 length: 14 amino acids. The V and J ends lost 2 bases and 2 bases respectively, with 8 bases between them. Germline assignment: CDR1 LGHDT and CDR2 YNNKEL (reference sequence). The CDR3 DNA reads as TGTGCCAGCAGCCAAAACCCCTTCACAGATACGCAGTATTTT. Protein sequence: CASSQNPFTDTQYF.

The chain uses TRBV6-5 and TRBJ2-7, with 9 nucleotides matching TRBD1. Unmatched junction bases numbered 6, after V lost 2 bases and J lost 4 bases. The CDR3 consists of 15 residues. From germline, CDR1 is MNHEY and CDR2 SVGAGI. DNA of the CDR3: TGTGCCAGCAGTTACGGAGGGACAGGGAAGTACGAGCAGTACTTC. Residues: CASSYGGTGKYEQYF.

There are a few counts of this clonotype. CDR3 region: CASSSRYQETQYF. CDR3 DNA sequence: TGTGCCAGCAGTTCGCGGTACCAAGAGACCCAGTACTTC. The chain carries TRBV27 and TRBJ2-5; D unresolved. Trimming removed 4 bases at V and 0 bases at J, with 6 bases between. The CDR3 has 13 amino acids. CDR1 is MNHEY and CDR2 is SMNVEV in the germline V gene (reference sequence).

A few counts support this clonotype. The chain carries TRBV27 and TRBJ2-7; D not certain. The CDR3 runs 13 residues. Germline loops: CDR1 MNHEY, CDR2 SMNVEV (reference sequence). Trimming took 0 bases from V and 7 from J, leaving 10 bases between them. In DNA, the CDR3 is TGTGCCAGCAGTTTATCGGGGTGGGGAGAGCAGTACTTC. It is translated as CASSLSGWGEQYF.

This clonotype was counted only a few times. This chain joins TRBV11-2 and TRBJ2-1; weak D call: TRBD2 (6 bases). CDR1 is SGHAT and CDR2 is FQNNGV in the germline V gene. CDR3 length: 16 residues. The V gene lost 3 bases and the J gene lost 4 bases, with 16 bases spanning the gap. This CDR3 is CASSFWGRTLYNEQFF. For the CDR3, the DNA is TGTGCCAGCAGCTTTTGGGGGAGGACATTATACAATGAGCAGTTCTTC.

This chain connects TRBV12-3 or TRBV12-4 to TRBJ2-7, with D hard to call. V lost 6 bases and J 1 base, leaving 13 bases between the germline ends. The CDR3 has 14 residues. The CDR3 region has the DNA TGTGCCAGCAGACCTAGGACGAGTTCCTACGAGCAGTACTTC. This translates into CASRPRTSSYEQYF.

A few counts support this clonotype. The rearrangement joins TRBV20-1 to TRBJ2-1, with D possibly TRBD2 on 6 matching bases. V was pared by 0 bases and J by 4 bases, with 10 bases between. The CDR3 has 14 amino acids. Germline CDR1 reads DFQATT; CDR2 reads SNEGSKA (reference sequence). The CDR3 DNA follows: TGCAGTGCTAGAGAGGGAGGTCTTTACAATGAGCAGTTCTTC. Its protein is CSAREGGLYNEQFF.

There are a few counts of this clonotype. The V gene is TRBV2, the J gene TRBJ2-3; 7 positions match TRBD2. There are 14 residues in the CDR3. Germline CDR1 reads SNHLY; CDR2 reads FYNNEI. V trimming: 3 bases; J trimming: 1 base; junction bases outside the gene matches: 1. The CDR3 nucleotides are TGTGCCAGCAGTGAGAGCGGGGGCACAGATACGCAGTATTTT. Encoded protein: CASSESGGTDTQYF.

This clonotype has more than one count but fewer than ten. The rearrangement joins TRBV20-1 to TRBJ2-7, with D perhaps TRBD1 (6 bases). Germline CDR1 DFQATT, CDR2 SNEGSKA (reference sequence). This CDR3 has 14 residues. Trimming shortened V by 0 bases and J by 3 bases, and 12 bases separated the two germline ends. The CDR3 bases are TGCAGTGCTAGAGATCCCCTGGACAGCTACGAGCAGTACTTC. It specifies CSARDPLDSYEQYF.

The rearrangement uses TRBV6-2 or TRBV6-3 and TRBJ2-1, with D possibly called TRBD1 or TRBD2 (5 bases each). V was shortened by 3 bases and J by 12 bases, with 12 bases between the two germline ends. CDR1 and CDR2 from the germline V gene are MNHEY and SVGEGT. The CDR3 extends over 12 amino acids. The CDR3 sequence: CASSYRDQGQFF. The DNA of the CDR3 is TGTGCCAGCAGTTATCGGGACCAGGGGCAGTTCTTC.

This clonotype was counted only a few times. This chain joins TRBV27 and TRBJ2-7, with a tentative D call TRBD1 (6 bases). Between the trimmed V and J ends, which lost 3 bases and 6 bases, there was a span of 12 bases. Germline V CDR1 and CDR2: MNHEY, SMNVEV (reference sequence). The CDR3 is 13 amino acids. The CDR3 DNA sequence: TGTGCCAGCAGTTTGGGACACCTTTCCGAGCAGTACTTC. Its protein is CASSLGHLSEQYF.

This chain joins TRBV6-4 and TRBJ2-7, with D possibly TRBD2 on 5 matching bases. The germline gives CDR1 MRHNA, CDR2 SNTAGT. The CDR3 runs 14 residues. V dropped 6 bases and J dropped 3 bases, with 15 bases sitting between them. CDR3 loop: CASSPAAGGYEQYF. The CDR3 coding sequence is TGTGCCAGCAGCCCCGCTGCGGGTGGCTACGAGCAGTACTTC.

The chain carries TRBV20-1 and TRBJ1-2; D gene uncertain. Deletions cut 0 bases from V and 4 bases from J, with 6 bases between. CDR3 length: 12 residues. Germline V lookup: CDR1 DFQATT, CDR2 SNEGSKA (reference sequence). The CDR3 nucleotides read TGCAGTGCTAGAGATCCGTTCTATGGCTACACCTTC. Translating it yields CSARDPFYGYTF.

The rearrangement links TRBV28 to TRBJ2-2; D not certain. This CDR3 comprises 16 residues. Per the germline V gene, CDR1 is MDHEN and CDR2 is SYDVKM. V was cut by 7 bases and J by 6 bases, with 21 bases left in between. The CDR3 spells CASTYGWAFRAGELFF. CDR3 DNA: TGTGCCAGCACCTACGGGTGGGCATTCCGGGCCGGGGAGCTGTTTTTT.

This clonotype was counted a few times. This sequence joins TRBV12-3 or TRBV12-4 and TRBJ1-2; no firm D call. This CDR3 has 13 residues. The V and J ends lost 6 bases and 7 bases respectively, with 15 bases between them. The CDR3 loop reads CASSAVVAGGYTF. The CDR3 bases are TGTGCCAGCAGCGCAGTGGTAGCTGGTGGCTACACCTTC.